This is a list of T cell receptor beta chains from one sample in a study of beta chain features in type 1 diabetes. Sequenced by immunoSEQ multiplex PCR; TCRdb stores in-frame clones only, minus some. The data hold around 240,000 clones, with 68% observed a single time. The sequenced sample consisted of naive CD4+ T cells from blood. All receptors come from a man younger than 45 in good health. Both conserved end residues are part of each CDR3. The D gene is left open where the match is weak. Not all rows give a size; the values are once, few, many and, for expanded clones, a class.

NA,TRBV30,NA,13,TRBJ1-1,CAWSVQRNTEAFF,TGTGCCTGGAGTGTACAGCGAAACACTGAAGCTTTCTTT
NA,TRBV29-1,few,12,TRBJ2-1,CSSQGPYNEQFF,TGCAGCTCACAGGGACCCTACAATGAGCAGTTCTTC
TRBD1,TRBV15,NA,15,TRBJ1-4,CATSTLTGNGEKLFF,TGTGCCACCAGCACCCTGACAGGGAACGGTGAAAAACTGTTTTTT
NA,TRBV30,NA,14,TRBJ1-5,CAWSPRQINQPQHF,TGTGCCTGGAGTCCCAGACAGATTAATCAGCCCCAGCATTTT
NA,TRBV29-1,few,12,TRBJ2-3,CSVAPSTDTQYF,TGCAGCGTTGCTCCTAGCACAGATACGCAGTATTTT
TRBD1,TRBV18,once,14,TRBJ2-4,CASSPRQGENIQYF,TGTGCCAGCTCACCAAGACAGGGGGAAAACATTCAGTACTTC
TRBD2,TRBV7-2,NA,14,TRBJ2-7,CASSMASGSYEQYF,TGTGCCAGCAGCATGGCTAGCGGCTCCTACGAGCAGTACTTC
TRBD2,TRBV7-2,NA,16,TRBJ2-3,CASSLGLAGSTDTQYF,TGTGCCAGCAGCTTAGGACTAGCGGGAAGCACAGATACGCAGTATTTT
NA,TRBV30,NA,11,TRBJ1-2,CAWRAGYGYTF,TGTGCCTGGAGGGCAGGGTATGGCTACACCTTC
NA,TRBV2,NA,14,TRBJ2-5,CASSDASFRETQYF,TGTGCCAGCAGTGACGCCAGTTTCCGAGAGACCCAGTACTTC
NA,TRBV2,few,16,TRBJ2-7,CASSENLSYPGPEQYF,TGTGCCAGCAGTGAGAATCTAAGCTACCCGGGTCCCGAGCAGTACTTC
NA,TRBV9,NA,15,TRBJ1-5,CASSASTGLGQPQHF,TGTGCCAGCAGCGCGTCTACAGGGCTGGGTCAGCCCCAGCATTTT
NA,TRBV5-1,NA,14,TRBJ2-3,CASSSGQSTDTQYF,TGCGCCAGCAGCTCGGGACAATCGACAGATACGCAGTATTTT
NA,TRBV29-1,NA,12,TRBJ1-1,CSAQGRNTEAFF,TGCAGCGCCCAGGGGAGGAACACTGAAGCTTTCTTT
TRBD2,TRBV9,NA,14,TRBJ2-4,CASSEGLAANIQYF,TGTGCCAGCAGCGAAGGACTAGCGGCAAACATTCAGTACTTC
TRBD2,TRBV9,NA,15,TRBJ2-3,CASSPGTSGTDTQYF,TGTGCCAGCAGCCCAGGGACTAGCGGCACAGATACGCAGTATTTT
TRBD2,TRBV15,NA,16,TRBJ2-3,CATSRDRSGGKDTQYF,TGTGCCACCAGCAGAGATAGAAGCGGGGGGAAAGATACGCAGTATTTT
NA,TRBV5-1,NA,14,TRBJ2-5,CASSSGTFQETQYF,TGCGCCAGCAGCTCCGGGACGTTCCAAGAGACCCAGTACTTC
NA,TRBV5-1,NA,15,TRBJ2-1,CASSLAGRDYNEQFF,TGCGCCAGCAGCTTGGCCGGGCGGGACTACAATGAGCAGTTCTTC
NA,TRBV13,NA,13,TRBJ2-1,CASSLGTYNEQFF,TGTGCCAGCAGCTTAGGAACCTACAATGAGCAGTTCTTC
TRBD2,TRBV13,NA,16,TRBJ2-3,CASVPRTSGQWGTQYF,TGTGCCTCAGTCCCGCGGACTAGCGGCCAGTGGGGTACGCAGTATTTT
NA,TRBV30,NA,14,TRBJ2-3,CAWSRGQVGDTQYF,TGTGCCTGGAGTCGAGGGCAAGTGGGAGATACGCAGTATTTT
NA,TRBV30,few,13,TRBJ1-1,CAWSVGWNTEAFF,TGTGCCTGGAGTGTAGGGTGGAACACTGAAGCTTTCTTT